This TCR beta chain was found in a study of cytomegalovirus exposure and HLA in healthy donors. Study-level results: TCR beta sequences reportedly predicted the HLA-A and HLA-B alleles of most subjects accurately.

Comments on this clone: The target antigen is unknown.

The PCR ran on 60 Vbeta and 13 Jbeta primers. Sequencing used immunoSEQ multiplex PCR; TCRdb keeps in-frame clones, though not all of them. The sample yields over 150,000 clones, around 85% seen once. V lost 4 bases and J lost 7; bases outside the gene matches: 3. The germline gives CDR1 LNHNV, CDR2 YYDKDF (reference sequence). The CDR3 runs to 13 residues. This clonotype was obtained from a human donor in good health. The chain employs TRBV15 and TRBJ1-1, with TRBD1 matching over 10 bases. Source material: PBMCs. CDR3 sequence reads: CATSKGQGGEAFF. CDR3 in DNA: TGTGCCACCAGCAAAGGACAGGGGGGTGAAGCTTTCTTT. Full variable domain (missing parts from reference TRBV15 and TRBJ1-1): DAMVIQNPRYQVTQFGKPVTLSCSQTLNHNVMYWYQQKSSQAPKLLFHYYDKDFNNEADTPDNFQSRRPNTSFCFLDIRSPGLGDTAMYLCATSKGQGGEAFFGQGTRLTVV.